Listed below are T cell receptor beta chains from one sample, sequenced in a study of fetal regulatory T cell absence and autoimmunity. The repertoire was sequenced with immunoSEQ multiplex PCR; TCRdb's copy has only in-frame clones and lacks some. The table includes around 100,000 clones, more than 70% detected once. The sample comprised pancreas tissue. Source of these receptors: a male donor with IPEX syndrome. Each CDR3 is given with its conserved first and last residue. D genes are given only for firm matches. Some rows have no size entry. The others give once, few or many, or a class for an expanded clone.

clone_size j_call d_call v_call cdr3_aa cdr3_nt
once TRBJ1-6 TRBD1 TRBV27 CASSLSRTGHSPLHF TGTGCCAGCAGTTTATCGAGGACAGGGCATTCACCCCTCCACTTT
. TRBJ2-1 TRBD2 TRBV6-1 CASSETSGRDGEQFF TGTGCCAGCAGTGAGACTAGCGGGAGGGATGGGGAGCAGTTCTTC
. TRBJ2-7 . TRBV7-6 CASSFSGSYEQYF TGTGCCAGCAGCTTTAGCGGTAGCTACGAGCAGTACTTC
. TRBJ1-1 TRBD1 TRBV29-1 CSGVTGDSFGTEAFF TGCAGCGGCGTAACAGGGGATTCGTTCGGCACTGAAGCTTTCTTT
. TRBJ1-1 TRBD1 TRBV5-1 CASSTGGTEAFF TGCGCCAGCAGCACAGGGGGCACTGAAGCTTTCTTT
few TRBJ2-7 TRBD2 TRBV7-9 CASSLSLAGYEQYF TGTGCCAGCAGCTTAAGTCTAGCGGGTTACGAGCAGTACTTC
. TRBJ2-4 TRBD2 TRBV4-1 CASSQEGTSGYIQYF TGCGCCAGCAGCCAAGAAGGGACTAGCGGGTACATTCAGTACTTC
. TRBJ1-4 TRBD1 TRBV6-5 CASSSGGEKLFF TGTGCCAGCAGTTCAGGGGGAGAAAAACTGTTTTTT
few TRBJ2-2 TRBD2 TRBV10-2 CASSELAGAGELFF TGCGCCAGCAGTGAGCTAGCGGGGGCCGGGGAGCTGTTTTTT
. TRBJ2-3 TRBD2 TRBV4-1 CASSQVRLAGTDTQYF TGCGCCAGCAGCCAAGTAAGATTAGCGGGAACGGATACGCAGTATTTT
. TRBJ2-7 TRBD2 TRBV7-9 CASSPPGTSGLYEQYF TGTGCCAGCAGCCCACCGGGGACTAGCGGCCTCTACGAGCAGTACTTC
. TRBJ2-1 TRBD1 TRBV5-1 CASSLGVTGEQFF TGCGCCAGCAGCTTGGGAGTGACAGGGGAGCAGTTCTTC
. TRBJ2-5 . TRBV2 CASKSTNQETQYF TGTGCCAGCAAATCGACTAACCAAGAGACCCAGTACTTC
. TRBJ1-1 TRBD1 TRBV6-1 CASSEFYQGALEAFF TGTGCCAGCAGTGAATTTTATCAGGGGGCACTTGAAGCTTTCTTT
few TRBJ2-7 . TRBV9 CASSVAGGGTYEQYF TGTGCCAGCAGCGTAGCTGGTGGGGGAACCTACGAGCAGTACTTC
. TRBJ2-3 TRBD2 TRBV15 CATSREAGGSTDTQYF TGTGCCACCAGCAGGGAAGCGGGGGGAAGCACAGATACGCAGTATTTT
. TRBJ2-3 . TRBV27 CASKSSRTDTQYF TGTGCCAGCAAATCTAGCCGCACAGATACGCAGTATTTT
. TRBJ2-3 TRBD2 TRBV7-6 CASSLTLSSGGYTDTQYF TGTGCCAGCAGCCTAACCCTCTCTAGCGGGGGGTACACAGATACGCAGTATTTT
. TRBJ2-7 . TRBV29-1 CSVERGYEQYF TGCAGCGTTGAACGCGGATACGAGCAGTACTTC
. TRBJ2-2 . TRBV5-1 CASSPPNSRWNTGELFF TGCGCCAGCAGCCCTCCAAATAGTAGGTGGAACACCGGGGAGCTGTTTTTT
few TRBJ1-1 . TRBV11-3 CASSLRTEAFF TGTGCCAGCAGCTTAAGGACTGAAGCTTTCTTT
. TRBJ2-6 TRBD1 TRBV4-1 CASSQEGWTGGTGANVLTF TGCGCCAGCAGCCAAGAGGGTTGGACAGGGGGCACTGGGGCCAACGTCCTGACTTTC
. TRBJ1-5 . TRBV11-2 CASSPMGGRNQPQHF TGTGCCAGCAGCCCCATGGGAGGGCGGAATCAGCCCCAGCATTTT
. TRBJ1-4 . TRBV4-3 CASSQEAGFATNEKLFF TGCGCCAGCAGCCAAGAAGCAGGTTTTGCAACTAATGAAAAACTGTTTTTT
few TRBJ2-1 . TRBV5-8 CASNEQFF TGTGCCAGCAATGAGCAGTTCTTC
. TRBJ2-3 TRBD2 TRBV9 CASSRTSGGAVDTQYF TGTGCCAGCAGCCGGACTAGCGGGGGGGCCGTAGATACGCAGTATTTT
. TRBJ2-5 TRBD2 TRBV6-5 CASRLAGGLQETQYF TGTGCCAGCAGACTAGCGGGGGGTTTACAAGAGACCCAGTACTTC
few TRBJ2-3 . TRBV4-3 CASKCVGTDTQYF TGCGCCAGCAAGTGTGTGGGCACAGATACGCAGTATTTT
. TRBJ2-7 TRBD1 TRBV6-5 CASSYRQGKDEQYF TGTGCCAGCAGTTACCGACAGGGTAAGGACGAGCAGTACTTC
. TRBJ2-7 . TRBV6-6 CASSNLDYEQYF TGTGCCAGCAGTAACCTAGACTACGAGCAGTACTTC
. TRBJ2-2 TRBD2 TRBV5-1 CASSWTSGRNTGELFF TGCGCCAGCAGCTGGACTAGCGGGAGGAACACCGGGGAGCTGTTTTTT
few TRBJ2-1 TRBD2 TRBV19 CASSIQLAAYNEQFF TGTGCCAGTAGTATTCAACTAGCGGCTTACAATGAGCAGTTCTTC
once TRBJ2-7 TRBD1 TRBV5-6 CASSLGGQGYEQYF TGTGCCAGCAGCTTGGGGGGACAGGGCTACGAGCAGTACTTC
. TRBJ2-1 TRBD2 TRBV11-2 CASSSGTVGGNEQFF TGTGCCAGCAGTTCCGGGACCGTCGGGGGGAATGAGCAGTTCTTC
. TRBJ2-6 TRBD1 TRBV18 CASSPGQGGANVLTF TGTGCCAGCTCACCCGGACAGGGTGGGGCCAACGTCCTGACTTTC
. TRBJ1-3 TRBD1 TRBV11-3 CASSLWSRGTGNTIYF TGTGCCAGCAGCTTATGGAGCAGGGGGACTGGAAACACCATATATTTT
few TRBJ2-3 TRBD2 TRBV2 CASSASGRALGTDTQYF TGTGCCAGCAGCGCTAGCGGGAGGGCCTTGGGGACAGATACGCAGTATTTT
. TRBJ2-7 TRBD1 TRBV7-9 CASSLEGRGLVYEQYF TGTGCCAGCAGCTTAGAGGGCAGGGGGCTGGTGTACGAGCAGTACTTC
. TRBJ2-1 TRBD2 TRBV6-1 CASSVGASGGAEQFF TGTGCCAGCAGTGTAGGGGCTAGCGGGGGGGCGGAGCAGTTCTTC
. TRBJ2-5 . TRBV5-4 CASSLPTQETQYF TGTGCCAGCAGCTTACCCACCCAAGAGACCCAGTACTTC
. TRBJ2-4 . TRBV11-3 CASSPDWGAQGIQYF TGTGCCAGCAGCCCGGATTGGGGGGCGCAGGGCATTCAGTACTTC
. TRBJ1-5 TRBD1 TRBV6-1 CASSVDRGDQPQHF TGTGCCAGCAGTGTCGACAGGGGGGATCAGCCCCAGCATTTT
few TRBJ2-1 . TRBV5-4 CASTLTGASEQFF TGTGCCAGCACCCTCACTGGGGCCTCCGAGCAGTTCTTC
few TRBJ2-2 . TRBV5-1 CASSWGWLTNTGELFF TGCGCCAGCAGCTGGGGGTGGCTAACGAACACCGGGGAGCTGTTTTTT
. TRBJ1-2 TRBD1 TRBV7-9 CASSLWTGGAGYGYTF TGTGCCAGCAGCTTATGGACAGGGGGCGCAGGCTATGGCTACACCTTC
once TRBJ2-3 TRBD2 TRBV5-6 CASSYPGLPTDTQYF TGTGCCAGCAGCTATCCGGGACTACCCACAGATACGCAGTATTTT
. TRBJ2-1 . TRBV2 CASSGTPSYNEQFF TGTGCCAGCAGCGGGACTCCCTCCTACAATGAGCAGTTCTTC
. TRBJ2-2 . TRBV6-6 CASSYRTSNTGELFF TGTGCCAGCAGTTACAGGACATCTAACACCGGGGAGCTGTTTTTT
. TRBJ1-1 . TRBV14 CASSQLRTGNTEAFF TGTGCCAGCAGCCAACTACGAACAGGGAACACTGAAGCTTTCTTT
few TRBJ2-7 TRBD2 TRBV2 CASLAVLSYEQYF TGTGCCAGTCTAGCGGTTCTCTCCTACGAGCAGTACTTC
once TRBJ2-3 . TRBV11-2 CASTRTALHGTDTQYF TGTGCCAGCACCAGGACAGCCCTCCACGGCACAGATACGCAGTATTTT
few TRBJ2-2 TRBD1 TRBV6-5 CASSYFGTANTGELFF TGTGCCAGCAGTTACTTTGGGACAGCGAACACCGGGGAGCTGTTTTTT
. TRBJ2-7 TRBD2 TRBV7-6 CASSLGLGLAGGGVNEQYF TGTGCCAGCAGCTTAGGTTTGGGACTAGCGGGGGGCGGAGTCAACGAGCAGTACTTC
. TRBJ2-5 TRBD1 TRBV30 CAWDRGLGETQYF TGTGCCTGGGACAGGGGGCTTGGGGAGACCCAGTACTTC
. TRBJ2-5 . TRBV29-1 CSVEDRGVPTRETQYF TGCAGCGTTGAAGATCGCGGGGTTCCAACCAGGGAGACCCAGTACTTC
. TRBJ2-7 . TRBV4-3 CASSRDVRATYEQYF TGCGCCAGCAGCCGGGATGTGAGGGCTACCTACGAGCAGTACTTC
few TRBJ1-1 . TRBV9 CASSYDRNTEAFF TGTGCCAGCAGCTACGACAGGAACACTGAAGCTTTCTTT
. TRBJ1-2 . TRBV4-1 CASSHRMRPLNYGYTF TGCGCCAGCAGCCACCGGATGCGACCCTTGAACTATGGCTACACCTTC
. TRBJ2-7 . TRBV27 CASSRNRDTYEQYF TGTGCCAGCAGTCGAAACCGGGACACCTACGAGCAGTACTTC